These 14 T cell receptor beta chains came from one sample sequenced in a study of Ad26.COV2.S vaccination and SARS-CoV-2 variants. Treatment denoted: 15 to 20 received Ad26.COV2.S at low or high dose, single or two shots; a few received placebo; per-sample allocation not given. Sampling was done on day 63 after the first vaccine or placebo injection. The table came from immunoSEQ multiplex PCR; TCRdb's copy has only in-frame clones and leaves some out. The repertoire holds roughly 460,000 clones, with roughly nine tenths as singletons. The sample consisted of peripheral blood, taken in a trial of Ad26.COV2.S vaccine versus placebo. All receptors come from a person between 18 and 65 years old who received the Ad26.COV2.S COVID-19 vaccine or a placebo.

The rearrangement links TRBV2 to TRBJ2-7; tentative D call: TRBD1 (5 bases). There are 14 residues in the CDR3. Germline V CDR1 and CDR2: SNHLY, FYNNEI. V was cut by 8 bases and J by 1 base, with 15 bases left in between. DNA for the CDR3: TGTGCCAGCCAAGTGGGGCTAGGGTCCTACGAGCAGTACTTC. Encoded protein: CASQVGLGSYEQYF. Together with reference TRBV2 and TRBJ2-7, the CDR3 gives the full variable domain: EPEVTQTPSHQVTQMGQEVILRCVPISNHLYFYWYRQILGQKVEFLVSFYNNEISEKSEIFDDQFSVERPDGSNFTLKIRSTKLEDSAMYFCASQVGLGSYEQYFGPGTRLTVT.

This clone was counted ten times or more. V and J are TRBV6-5 and TRBJ1-2; 11 nucleotides match TRBD1. This CDR3 is 14 amino acids long. J gave up 4 bases and V 7 bases, and 5 bases lay outside the gene matches. The germline CDR1 and CDR2 sequences are MNHEY and SVGAGI. CDR3 loop: CASTPGQGGYGYTF. Here the CDR3 DNA reads TGTGCCAGCACGCCGGGACAGGGGGGCTATGGCTACACCTTC.

CDR3 coding DNA: TGTGCCAGCAGTTTATACAGGGGTCGCGGCACTGAAGCTTTCTTT. It is translated as CASSLYRGRGTEAFF. This chain joins TRBV27 and TRBJ1-1; TRBD1 agrees at 7 bases. CDR3 size: 15 residues. The ends lost 1 base at V and 4 bases at J; junction bases unmatched: 6. CDR1 is MNHEY, CDR2 SMNVEV, per germline (reference sequence).

This clone came up once. The chain couples TRBV24-1 to TRBJ2-7, with D possibly being TRBD2 (5 bases). The CDR3 extends over 14 amino acids. From germline, CDR1 is KGHDR and CDR2 SFDVKD. Trimming took off 4 bases at V and 2 bases at J, with 11 bases between the two ends. As DNA, the CDR3 is TGTGCCACCAGTGAGTCCGGGATCGCCTACGAGCAGTACTTC. It encodes CATSESGIAYEQYF.

The chain is built from TRBV7-9 and TRBJ2-1, with 11 bases identical to TRBD2. Germline V CDR1 and CDR2: SEHNR, FQNEAQ (reference sequence). This CDR3 region has 18 residues. J gave up 8 bases and V 1 base, and 13 bases lay outside the gene matches. CDR3 DNA sequence: TGTGCCAGCAGCTTAGTACCCCGGTATAGCGGGAGGGGCGATGAGCAGTTCTTC. Translating gives CASSLVPRYSGRGDEQFF.

This chain links TRBV10-2 with TRBJ2-1; 10 nucleotides line up with TRBD2. Per germline, CDR1 WSHSY and CDR2 SAAADI. The CDR3 consists of 15 residues. The V segment lost 2 bases and the J segment 4 bases; nucleotides outside the gene matches: 2. CDR3: CASSESGRGYNEQFF. DNA for the CDR3: TGCGCCAGCAGTGAGAGCGGGAGGGGGTACAATGAGCAGTTCTTC.

The rearrangement joins TRBV7-3 to TRBJ1-5, with no clear D. This CDR3 region has 13 residues. Germline CDR1 SGHTA, CDR2 FQGTGA. The ends were cut back, 3 bases at V and 3 bases at J, with 6 bases in the middle. CDR3 sequence reads: CASSFDLNQPQHF. The CDR3 nucleotides are TGTGCCAGCAGCTTCGACCTCAATCAGCCCCAGCATTTT.

The chain's CDR3 is CASSPFEGRRAGANVLTF. In DNA form, the CDR3 reads TGTGCCAGCAGCCCCTTTGAAGGGCGGAGGGCTGGGGCCAACGTCCTGACTTTC. The chain is built from TRBV9 and TRBJ2-6; perhaps TRBD2 as D (6 bases). The germline V gene has CDR1 SGDLS and CDR2 YYNGEE. This CDR3 has 18 residues. Trimming took off 4 bases at V and 2 bases at J, with 19 bases between the two ends.

The chain combines TRBV7-2 with TRBJ2-7, with D perhaps TRBD2 (6 bases). V dropped 5 bases and J dropped 0 bases, with 11 bases sitting between them. The CDR3 has 14 residues. CDR1 is SGHTA and CDR2 is FQGNSA in the germline V gene. The CDR3 loop reads CASSPGDGSYEQYF. The CDR3 DNA reads as TGTGCCAGCAGCCCGGGGGACGGCTCCTACGAGCAGTACTTC.

The genes are TRBV27 and TRBJ1-3; a weak D match, TRBD1 (6 bases). Germline V lookup: CDR1 MNHEY, CDR2 SMNVEV (reference sequence). The germline V and J ends were trimmed by 5 bases and 4 bases, with 18 bases remaining between them. This CDR3 is built from 16 residues. CDR3 residues: CASSIISTGSGNTIYF. DNA for the CDR3: TGTGCCAGCAGTATAATCTCGACAGGATCGGGAAACACCATATATTTT.

The chain carries TRBV18 and TRBJ2-2; maybe TRBD1 (6 bases). Looked up from germline, CDR1 is KGHSH and CDR2 is LQKENI. The length of the CDR3 is 15 residues. Trimming took off 0 bases at V and 3 bases at J, with 8 bases between the two ends. The CDR3 protein is CASSPPGGYTGELFF. In DNA form, the CDR3 reads TGTGCCAGCTCACCACCAGGGGGATACACCGGGGAGCTGTTTTTT.

The V and J genes are TRBV7-9 and TRBJ2-2; 7 bases map to TRBD2. The trim removed 3 bases at V and 5 bases at J, leaving 6 bases unmatched. This CDR3 is built from 15 residues. Germline values: CDR1 SEHNR, CDR2 FQNEAQ (reference sequence). CDR3 nucleotide sequence: TGTGCCAGCAGCTTGAGCGGGGCAGGGACCGGGGAGCTGTTTTTT. It specifies CASSLSGAGTGELFF.

This sequence joins TRBV11-2 and TRBJ1-5; D is ambiguous. Germline V gene data show CDR1 as SGHAT and CDR2 as FQNNGV. Trimming took 1 base from V and 6 from J, leaving 10 bases between them. The CDR3 is 14 amino acids. CDR3 loop: CASSLAYAGQPQHF. The CDR3 DNA reads TGTGCCAGCAGCTTAGCGTACGCTGGTCAGCCCCAGCATTTT. Full variable domain (outside the CDR3, taken from reference TRBV11-2 and TRBJ1-5): EAGVAQSPRYKIIEKRQSVAFWCNPISGHATLYWYQQILGQGPKLLIQFQNNGVVDDSQLPKDRFSAERLKGVDSTLKIQPAKLEDSAVYLCASSLAYAGQPQHFGDGTRLSIL.

The gene calls are TRBV28 and TRBJ2-2; 8 bases line up with TRBD2. The CDR3 covers 16 residues. Per germline, CDR1 MDHEN and CDR2 SYDVKM. The J segment lost 5 bases and the V segment lost 7 bases, leaving 12 bases of the junction unmatched. CDR3 region: CASITGGSGITGELFF. CDR3 DNA sequence: TGTGCCAGCATCACCGGAGGTAGCGGGATTACCGGGGAGCTGTTTTTT.